Here is one T cell receptor beta chain with its context. There is no known antigen for this receptor. No base-level quality is on record; no much larger clone is a single base apart. The CDR1 and CDR2 encoded by the germline V gene (reference sequence) are SEHNR and FQNEAQ. V gives up 3 bases and J gives up 3 bases, and the segment between their germline ends measures 14 bases. Measured from the cysteine to the phenylalanine, the CDR3 is 15 residues long. Only the CDR3 part of the read is kept: 45 bases, read in frame from the first base. This sample stems from a study of cytomegalovirus exposure and HLA in healthy donors (dated by TCRdb to 2015 to 2018). Background on the whole study: According to a later analysis, one platform produced both the approximately 110 validation repertoires and the 666 repertoires of the first cohort. High-throughput TCR immunosequencing, statistical association of individual TCRs with disease status, and machine learning were combined to predict cytomegalovirus infection status. A separate validation cohort of about 110 different subjects was used in addition to the roughly 620-subject first cohort. The study aimed to test whether signatures of past pathogen exposure could be identified by cataloging public T cell receptors. Beyond this particular receptor, the publication reports: In the study, some 160 TCR beta chains were listed as associated with cytomegalovirus. A later analysis lacked HLA typing for the validation cohort, so it scored co-occurrence in that cohort across all 130 or so repertoires. According to the authors, the approach could potentially be generalized to other disease states and immunological phenotypes. A few of the identified cytomegalovirus-associated TCR beta chains were confirmed in vitro to be specific for cytomegalovirus antigens. The classifier was reported to diagnose cytomegalovirus status with high specificity and sensitivity in both the original and validation cohorts. Of the cluster scores, roughly 95% were above 0 in a later analysis, which found that TCRs clustered in the first cohort also tended to co-occur in the 120 validation repertoires. While some public TCRs were present in many individuals, most TCR sequences turned up only very rarely across donors.

Preparation of the library involved the immunoSEQ multiplex PCR assay. The paper's data handling went like this. A statistical classification framework was built for diagnosing cytomegalovirus status from the catalog of TCR beta chain sequences. TCRdb obtained this table from immuneACCESS and retained in-frame rearrangements with V and J assigned. These tables miss some clones; where compared with another copy, unresolved V genes account for less than half of the shortfall, and the remainder is unexplained. Clone size and the V and J calls come from that table; the DNA yielded D and trimming. The sample includes roughly 120,000 clones, with 70% to 90% observed a single time. 4.4% of the sample rests with the top ten. Separate from the approximately 690-subject first cohort, the validation cohort of more than 90 subjects was the group to which the donors belonged.

The V and J segments used are TRBV7-9 and TRBJ1-2, and TRBD1 may be the D gene, going by 6 matching bases. This receptor was identified in a young man in good health and CMV-seropositive. Sequenced: PBMCs. The CDR3 protein: CASSFRSGVDYGYTF. Read as DNA, the sequence is TGTGCCAGCAGCTTCAGATCAGGGGTCGACTATGGCTACACCTTC.